Sequencing of this T cell receptor beta chain was carried out in a study of shared clonotypes between healthy human individuals. On this clone: Its antigen is undetermined.

Each sorted subset replicate got 200 ng genomic DNA, 25,000 to 35,000 genomes. TCRdb's table, derived via immunoSEQ multiplex PCR, lists solely in-frame clones and lacks some. The sample lists 2 million to 2.5 million clones; 85% to 95% were seen once. Study-wide findings and caveats: Sampling involved blood alone; tissue repertoires likely differ.

A CD45RA-negative memory subset and a CD45RA+ naive subset were separated from the CD4+ cells. Trimming shortened V by 5 bases and J by 0 bases, and 17 bases separated the two germline ends. Germline CDR1 and CDR2: SQVTM and ANQGSEA. CDR3 length: 15 residues. V and J are TRBV29-1 and TRBJ2-7; TRBD1 is a possible D gene (6 bases). Sequenced input: naive CD4+ T cells from PBMCs. Subset of the sample: CD45RA+ positively selected. The clonotype was recovered from a man younger than 30 in good health. Some clones in this sample may be carry-over from other donors' samples. The CDR3 loop is CSVHEHRDNSYEQYF. The CDR3 coding sequence is TGCAGCGTTCACGAACACCGGGACAACTCCTACGAGCAGTACTTC.